These 17 T cell receptor beta chains share one sample of origin, sequenced in a study of siplizumab effects on memory and regulatory T cells. The method was immunoSEQ multiplex PCR; TCRdb's version includes in-frame clones alone and lacks a portion of them. Of approximately 100,000 clones listed, approximately 92% are singletons. The sequencing input was non-Treg CD4+ T cells sorted from blood. Receptor source: a human donor in good health.

The rearrangement joins TRBV30 to TRBJ1-2, with 7 bases matching TRBD1. Trimming took 0 bases from V and 5 from J; bases not matched to a gene: 6. Germline loops: CDR1 GTSNPN, CDR2 SVGIG (reference sequence). The CDR3 consists of 14 residues. In DNA form, the CDR3 reads TGTGCCTGGAGTGTAGGGGGACAGTTTTATGGCTACACCTTC. It specifies CAWSVGGQFYGYTF.

The V call is TRBV7-3, the J call TRBJ2-3, with a possible D match to TRBD1 (6 bases). Germline loops: CDR1 SGHTA, CDR2 FQGTGA. The CDR3 consists of 16 residues. V was pared by 1 base and J by 6 bases, with 17 bases between. CDR3: CASSLMQGRSADTQYF. The CDR3 DNA sequence: TGTGCCAGCAGCTTAATGCAGGGGCGGTCAGCGGATACGCAGTATTTT.

The chain couples TRBV5-1 to TRBJ2-1; the D is unclear. The CDR3 covers 16 residues. Per germline, CDR1 SGHRS and CDR2 YFSETQ. Trimming stripped 0 bases from V and 7 bases from J, with 17 bases between. CDR3 DNA sequence: TGCGCCAGCAGCTTGGGACAAGCGCAAGTTCTGAATGAGCAGTTCTTC. Protein product: CASSLGQAQVLNEQFF.

About this clone itself: The junction departs from germline at one end; a sequencing error may be responsible. V gene TRBV18 combines with J gene TRBJ2-3; D remains unclear. The CDR3 is 9 residues long. Germline CDR1 and CDR2: KGHSH and LQKENI. The CDR3 coding sequence is TGTGCCAGCTCCCTATTTGAACCTTTT. Protein sequence: CASSLFEPF. The whole variable domain, remainder taken from reference TRBV18 and TRBJ2-3, is NAGVMQNPRHLVRRRGQEARLRCSPMKGHSHVYWYRQLPEEGLKFMVYLQKENIIDESGMPKERFSAEFPKEGPSILRIQQVVRGDSAAYFCASSLFEPFGPGTRLTVL.

This sequence joins TRBV29-1 and TRBJ2-2; D gene unclear. Per germline, CDR1 SQVTM and CDR2 ANQGSEA. The CDR3 contains 13 residues. V lost 4 bases to trimming and J lost 1 base, with 7 bases between them. In DNA form, the CDR3 reads TGCAGCGTTGTACCAGGGAACACCGGGGAGCTGTTTTTT. Protein: CSVVPGNTGELFF.

The chain links TRBV19 to TRBJ1-5; D perhaps matches TRBD1 (5 bases). The CDR3 is 16 residues long. CDR1 LNHDA and CDR2 SQIVND come from the germline V gene (reference sequence). Between the trimmed V and J ends, which lost 0 bases and 0 bases, there was a span of 9 bases. CDR3 sequence (DNA): TGTGCCAGTAGTATAGACGCCGGGGGTAGCAATCAGCCCCAGCATTTT. Translated: CASSIDAGGSNQPQHF.

The J gene is TRBJ1-1, the V gene TRBV5-1; maybe TRBD1 (5 bases). The CDR3 is 13 residues long. CDR1 and CDR2 from the germline V gene are SGHRS and YFSETQ. V shed 4 bases and J shed 1 base, with 8 bases lying between them. The CDR3 DNA is TGCGCCAGCAGCCCCACAGGGAACACTGAAGCTTTCTTT. Its translation: CASSPTGNTEAFF.

The genes are TRBV11-2 and TRBJ2-3; 15 bases map to TRBD2. This CDR3 spans 17 amino acids. Trimming cost V 5 bases and J 11 bases; bases outside gene matches: 14. CDR1 SGHAT and CDR2 FQNNGV come from the germline V gene. CDR3 coding DNA: TGTGCCAGCAGCCAAGATTCGGGACTAGCGGGGGGCGATGGGCAGTATTTT. Its protein is CASSQDSGLAGGDGQYF.

This chain connects TRBV4-2 to TRBJ1-1, with no clear D. Deletions cut 8 bases from V and 0 bases from J, with 10 bases between. The V gene's germline CDR1 is LGHNA and CDR2 YNFKEQ. The CDR3 is 13 amino acids. Written as DNA, the CDR3 is TGTGCCAGCGCAGAGGGAATGAACACTGAAGCTTTCTTT. Encoded protein: CASAEGMNTEAFF.

This chain connects TRBV7-6 to TRBJ1-2; D perhaps matches TRBD1 (6 bases). V was clipped by 4 bases and J by 7 bases, with 13 bases between them. CDR1 is SGHVS and CDR2 is FNYEAQ in the germline V gene. The CDR3 length is 13 residues. The DNA for the CDR3 is TGTGCCAGCAGCTCAACAGGGTCTGCTGGCTACACCTTC. It codes for CASSSTGSAGYTF.

The chain uses TRBV6-5 and TRBJ2-7; 8 nucleotides match TRBD2. This CDR3 contains 15 residues. Trimming cost V 6 bases and J 2 bases; bases outside gene matches: 9. Germline CDR1 MNHEY, CDR2 SVGAGI. CDR3 loop: CASSRMAGGAYEQYF. CDR3 sequence (DNA): TGTGCCAGCAGCCGAATGGCGGGGGGTGCCTACGAGCAGTACTTC.

This chain uses TRBV29-1 with TRBJ2-3; TRBD2 matches at 11 bases. The CDR3 extends over 15 amino acids. Trimming took 7 bases from V and 6 from J; bases not matched to a gene: 12. Per the germline V gene, CDR1 is SQVTM and CDR2 is ANQGSEA. CDR3 protein: CSGSGTSGPLDTQYF. The CDR3 DNA reads TGCAGCGGCTCCGGGACTAGCGGCCCCCTGGATACGCAGTATTTT.

The chain carries TRBV9 and TRBJ2-3; tentatively, D is TRBD1 (5 bases). The CDR3 runs 14 residues. Germline values: CDR1 SGDLS, CDR2 YYNGEE. V lost 2 bases to trimming and J lost 6 bases, with 13 bases between them. The CDR3 sequence is CASSVPGYGDTQYF. DNA of the CDR3: TGTGCCAGCAGCGTTCCAGGGTATGGTGATACGCAGTATTTT.

A word on this clone: Distinct nucleotide sequences in the sample also encode this CDR3. This rearrangement joins TRBV5-4 to TRBJ1-1; TRBD1 is a possible D gene (6 bases). The CDR3 has 14 amino acids. Trimming left V 2 bases short and J 0 bases short, with 8 bases between. The germline V gene has CDR1 SGHNT and CDR2 YYREEE (reference sequence). CDR3 region: CASSLTGLNTEAFF. The CDR3 DNA reads as TGTGCCAGCAGCTTAACAGGGTTGAACACTGAAGCTTTCTTT. Together with reference TRBV5-4 and TRBJ1-1, the CDR3 gives the full variable domain: ETGVTQSPTHLIKTRGQQVTLRCSSQSGHNTVSWYQQALGQGPQFIFQYYREEENGRGNFPPRFSGLQFPNYSSELNVNALELDDSALYLCASSLTGLNTEAFFGQGTRLTVV.

The chain uses TRBV6-6 and TRBJ2-5; TRBD1 aligns across 8 bases. The germline CDR1 and CDR2 sequences are MNHNY and SVGAGI (reference sequence). With 6 bases clipped from V and 5 bases from J, the junction kept 2 bases outside the gene matches. The CDR3 totals 12 residues. CDR3 sequence: CASSRGRETQYF. The CDR3 nucleotides read TGTGCCAGCAGCAGGGGGCGGGAGACCCAGTACTTC.

This chain links TRBV6-1 with TRBJ2-5, with 16 bases identical to TRBD2. TRBJ2-7 matches the DNA end more closely, so the J call is doubtful. Germline CDR1 is MNHNS and CDR2 is SASEGT. The CDR3 has 16 residues. CDR3 residues: CASSVGLAGGHNEQYF. DNA of the CDR3: TGTGCCAGCAGTGTGGGACTAGCGGGGGGGCATAACGAGCAGTACTTC.

The chain uses TRBV7-3 and TRBJ1-5; D is uncertain. The germline V and J ends were trimmed by 3 bases and 4 bases, with 7 bases remaining between them. Germline V CDR1 and CDR2: SGHTA, FQGTGA. CDR3 length: 13 amino acids. In DNA form, the CDR3 reads TGTGCCAGCAGCTTGTCGGCGAATCAGCCCCAGCATTTT. Translation gives CASSLSANQPQHF.